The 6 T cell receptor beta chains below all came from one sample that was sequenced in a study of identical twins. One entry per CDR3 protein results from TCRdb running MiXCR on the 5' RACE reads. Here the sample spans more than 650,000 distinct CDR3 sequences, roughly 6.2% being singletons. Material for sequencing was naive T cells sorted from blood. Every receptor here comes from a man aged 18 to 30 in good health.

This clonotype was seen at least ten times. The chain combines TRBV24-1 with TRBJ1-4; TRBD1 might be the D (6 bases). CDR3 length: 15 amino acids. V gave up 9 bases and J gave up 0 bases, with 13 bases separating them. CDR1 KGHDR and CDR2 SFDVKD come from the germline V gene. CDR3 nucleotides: TGTGCCACCCTCGGACAGAAAGCAACTAATGAAAAACTGTTTTTT. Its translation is CATLGQKATNEKLFF.

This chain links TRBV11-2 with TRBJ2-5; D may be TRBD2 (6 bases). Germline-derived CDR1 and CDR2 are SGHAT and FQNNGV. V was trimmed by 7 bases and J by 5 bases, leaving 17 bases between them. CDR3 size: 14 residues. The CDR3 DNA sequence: TGTGCCAGCAACCCTTGGAGGGATGGCGAGACCCAGTACTTC. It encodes CASNPWRDGETQYF.

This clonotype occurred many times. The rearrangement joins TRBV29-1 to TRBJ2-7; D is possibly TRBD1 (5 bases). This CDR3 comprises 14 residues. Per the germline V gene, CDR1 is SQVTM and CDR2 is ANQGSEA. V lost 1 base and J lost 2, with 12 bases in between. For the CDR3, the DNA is TGCAGCGTTGAAGCAGGGTCACGACCCTACGAGCAGTACTTC. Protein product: CSVEAGSRPYEQYF.

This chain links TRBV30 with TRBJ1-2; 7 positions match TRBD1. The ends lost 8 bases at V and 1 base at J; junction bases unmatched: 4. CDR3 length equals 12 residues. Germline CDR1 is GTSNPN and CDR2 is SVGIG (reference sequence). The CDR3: CAGTADNYGYTF. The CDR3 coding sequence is TGTGCCGGGACAGCCGATAACTATGGCTACACCTTC.

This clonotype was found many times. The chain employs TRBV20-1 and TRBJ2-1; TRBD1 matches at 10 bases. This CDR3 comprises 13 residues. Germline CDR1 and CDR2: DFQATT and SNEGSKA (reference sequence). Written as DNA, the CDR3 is TGCAGCACCGGGACAGGGGCAGGCAATGAGCAGTTCTTC. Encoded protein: CSTGTGAGNEQFF.

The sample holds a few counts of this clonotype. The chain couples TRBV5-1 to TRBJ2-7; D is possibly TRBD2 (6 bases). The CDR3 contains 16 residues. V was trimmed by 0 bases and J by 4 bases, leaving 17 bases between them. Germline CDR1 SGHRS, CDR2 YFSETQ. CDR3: CASSLEGTPGVYEQYF. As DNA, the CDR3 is TGCGCCAGCAGCTTGGAGGGGACCCCGGGGGTATACGAGCAGTACTTC.